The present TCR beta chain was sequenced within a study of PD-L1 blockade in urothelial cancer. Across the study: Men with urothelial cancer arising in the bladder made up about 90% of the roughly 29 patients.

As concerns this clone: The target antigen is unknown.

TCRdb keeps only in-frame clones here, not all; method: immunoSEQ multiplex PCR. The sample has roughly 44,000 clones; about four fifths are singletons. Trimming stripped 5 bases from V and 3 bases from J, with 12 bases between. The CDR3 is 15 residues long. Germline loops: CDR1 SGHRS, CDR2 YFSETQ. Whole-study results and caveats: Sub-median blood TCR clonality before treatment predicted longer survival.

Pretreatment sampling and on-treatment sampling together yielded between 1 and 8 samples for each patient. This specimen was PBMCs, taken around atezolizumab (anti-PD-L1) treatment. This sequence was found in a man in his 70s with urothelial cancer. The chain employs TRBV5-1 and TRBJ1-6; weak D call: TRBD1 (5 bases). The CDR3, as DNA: TGCGCCAGCAGGTCGGGCAGGGACTATAATTCACCCCTCCACTTT. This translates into CASRSGRDYNSPLHF.